The 11 T cell receptor beta chains below were found in one sample sequenced in a study of blood T cell repertoires in COVID-19. Profiling relied on immunoSEQ multiplex PCR, and the TCRdb table lists in-frame clones only, not all of them. The sample lists roughly 250,000 clones, 70% to 80% seen once, with 3% to 3.5% in the top ten. Sequencing was performed on peripheral blood. The receptors derive from a woman aged 80 or older with acute or convalescent COVID-19.

The chain recombines TRBV5-8 with TRBJ2-2; a weak D match, TRBD1 (7 bases). Germline CDR1 reads SGHTS; CDR2 reads YDEGEE. V lost 4 bases and J 2 bases, leaving 15 bases between the germline ends. There are 16 residues in the CDR3. CDR3 region: CASSGGTALNTGELFF. The DNA for the CDR3 is TGTGCCAGCAGCGGGGGGACAGCACTTAACACCGGGGAGCTGTTTTTT. The full variable domain, its missing parts supplied by reference TRBV5-8 and TRBJ2-2, is EAGVTQSPTHLIKTRGQQATLRCSPISGHTSVYWYQQALGLGLQFLLWYDEGEERNRGNFPPRFSGRQFPNYSSELNVNALELEDSALYLCASSGGTALNTGELFFGEGSRLTVL.

The CDR3 loop reads CASSIPGIANTGELFF. CDR3 nucleotides: TGTGCCAGTAGTATTCCAGGAATCGCGAACACCGGGGAGCTGTTTTTT. The rearrangement uses TRBV19 and TRBJ2-2; D not resolved. CDR3 size: 16 residues. Between the trimmed V and J ends, which lost 3 bases and 0 bases, there was a span of 11 bases. Germline CDR1 is LNHDA and CDR2 is SQIVND (reference sequence).

This clone was seen a handful of times. The chain employs TRBV5-4 and TRBJ2-7; 7 bases are shared with TRBD2. Looked up from germline, CDR1 is SGHNT and CDR2 is YYREEE (reference sequence). The CDR3 sequence is 14 residues long. V shed 5 bases, J shed 0 bases, and the junction held 5 bases outside the gene matches. The CDR3 bases are TGTGCCAGCAGACGGCGGGGGTACTCCTACGAGCAGTACTTC. The encoded protein is CASRRRGYSYEQYF.

The chain combines TRBV11-2 with TRBJ2-6; the match to TRBD1 covers 7 bases. The CDR3 extends over 16 amino acids. The junction had 6 bases not matched to a gene; V was cut back by 7 bases and J by 0 bases. In germline, CDR1 is SGHAT, CDR2 FQNNGV. CDR3 DNA: TGTGCCAGCAAAAAGGGGGCCAACTCTGGGGCCAACGTCCTGACTTTC. Translation gives CASKKGANSGANVLTF.

The V call is TRBV28, the J call TRBJ1-1; 7 nucleotides agree with TRBD1. Unmatched junction bases numbered 6, after V lost 7 bases and J lost 1 base. The germline CDR1 and CDR2 sequences are MDHEN and SYDVKM. The length of the CDR3 is 14 residues. The CDR3 sequence is CASIIGGGNTEAFF. CDR3 coding DNA: TGTGCCAGCATCATAGGGGGCGGGAACACTGAAGCTTTCTTT.

This chain links TRBV6-2 or TRBV6-3 with TRBJ2-1; D is perhaps TRBD2 (6 bases). Per germline, CDR1 MNHEY and CDR2 SVGEGT. The ends were cut back, 5 bases at V and 7 bases at J, with 21 bases in the middle. The CDR3 sequence is 16 residues long. CDR3: CASSPSPYLGGNEQFF. CDR3 nucleotides: TGTGCCAGCAGTCCCTCCCCGTATCTTGGGGGGAATGAGCAGTTCTTC.

The chain joins TRBV21-1 to TRBJ2-3; the table's D call, TRBD2, has no DNA check behind it. TRBV21-1 constitutes a pseudogene. The CDR3 extends over 14 amino acids. The CDR3 DNA reads as TGTGCCCAATTGTTGGAGGGGCCCAGGAATACGCAGTATTTT. It codes for CAQLLEGPRNTQYF.

This clone was seen a single time. The chain is built from TRBV29-1 and TRBJ1-1, with D perhaps matching TRBD1 (5 bases). The CDR3 has 10 amino acids. CDR1 SQVTM and CDR2 ANQGSEA come from the germline V gene. The CDR3 DNA follows: TGCGGGGGGAGGAACACTGAAGCTTTCTTT. This sequence encodes CGGRNTEAFF.

The rearrangement uses TRBV11-3 and TRBJ1-5; D gene unclear. Between the trimmed V and J ends, which lost 4 bases and 9 bases, there was a span of 16 bases. This CDR3 has 14 amino acids. The V gene's germline CDR1 is SGHNT and CDR2 YENEEA. The chain's CDR3 is CASSSSGFSWPQHF. The CDR3 nucleotides are TGTGCCAGCAGCTCATCGGGGTTCTCTTGGCCCCAGCATTTT.

J is TRBJ2-1 and V is TRBV3-1 (or the pseudogene TRBV3-2), with 11 bases matching TRBD2. The CDR3 runs to 15 residues. V was clipped by 4 bases and J by 3 bases; unmatched bases: 2. Germline-derived CDR1 and CDR2 are LGHDT and YNNKEL (reference sequence). CDR3 nucleotide sequence: TGTGCCAGCAGCCCCCTAGCGGGGGGCTACAATGAGCAGTTCTTC. Translated, it gives CASSPLAGGYNEQFF.

The chain carries TRBV29-1 and TRBJ2-7, with 14 bases lining up with TRBD2. The CDR3 has 15 residues. Germline-derived CDR1 and CDR2 are SQVTM and ANQGSEA. V was clipped by 4 bases and J by 0 bases; unmatched bases: 2. The CDR3 DNA reads as TGCAGCGTTGTTGGGACTAGCGGGGGCTCCTACGAGCAGTACTTC. Amino acid sequence: CSVVGTSGGSYEQYF.